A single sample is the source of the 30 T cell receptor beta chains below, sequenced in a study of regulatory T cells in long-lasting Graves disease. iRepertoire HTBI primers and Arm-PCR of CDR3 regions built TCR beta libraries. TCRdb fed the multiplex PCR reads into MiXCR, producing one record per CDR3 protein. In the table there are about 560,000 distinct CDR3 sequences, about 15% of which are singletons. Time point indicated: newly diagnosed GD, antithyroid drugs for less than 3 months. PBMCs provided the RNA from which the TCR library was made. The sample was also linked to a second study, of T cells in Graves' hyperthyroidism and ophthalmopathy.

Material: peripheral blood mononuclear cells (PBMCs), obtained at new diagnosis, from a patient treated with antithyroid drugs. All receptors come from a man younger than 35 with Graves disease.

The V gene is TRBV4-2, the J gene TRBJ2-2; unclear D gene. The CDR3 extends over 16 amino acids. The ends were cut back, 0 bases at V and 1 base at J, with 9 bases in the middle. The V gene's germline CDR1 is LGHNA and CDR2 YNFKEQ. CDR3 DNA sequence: TGTGCCAGCAGCCAAGATCGGTCGGGGAACACCGGGGAGCTGTTTTTT. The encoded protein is CASSQDRSGNTGELFF.

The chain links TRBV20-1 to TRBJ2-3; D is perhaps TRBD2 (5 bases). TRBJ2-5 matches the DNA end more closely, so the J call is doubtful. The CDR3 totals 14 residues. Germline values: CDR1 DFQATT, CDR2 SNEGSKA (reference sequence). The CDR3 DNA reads TGCAGTGCTAGTAGGCCTAGCAATCAGGAGACCCAGTACTTC. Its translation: CSASRPSNQETQYF.

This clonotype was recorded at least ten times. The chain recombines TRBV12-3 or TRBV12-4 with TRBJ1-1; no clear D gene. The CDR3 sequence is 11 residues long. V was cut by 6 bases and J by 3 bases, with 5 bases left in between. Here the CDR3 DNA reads TGTGCCAGCAGCAGTTACACTGAAGCTTTCTTT. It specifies CASSSYTEAFF.

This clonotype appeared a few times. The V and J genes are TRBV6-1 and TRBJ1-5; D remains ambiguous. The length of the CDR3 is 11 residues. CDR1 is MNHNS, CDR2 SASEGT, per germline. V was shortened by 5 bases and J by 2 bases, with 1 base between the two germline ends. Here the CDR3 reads CASSRNQPQHF. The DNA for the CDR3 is TGTGCCAGCAGTCGCAATCAGCCCCAGCATTTT.

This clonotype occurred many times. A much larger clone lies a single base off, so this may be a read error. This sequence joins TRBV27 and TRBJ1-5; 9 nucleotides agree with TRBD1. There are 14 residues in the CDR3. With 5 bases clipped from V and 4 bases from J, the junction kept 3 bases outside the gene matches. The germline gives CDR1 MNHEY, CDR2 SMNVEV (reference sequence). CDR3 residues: CASSTGTGNQPQHF. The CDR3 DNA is TGTGCCAGCAGTACCGGGACAGGGAATCAGCCCCAGCATTTT.

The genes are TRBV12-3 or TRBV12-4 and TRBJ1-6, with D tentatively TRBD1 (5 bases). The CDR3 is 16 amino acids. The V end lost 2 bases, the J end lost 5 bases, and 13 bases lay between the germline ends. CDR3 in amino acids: CASSLYTRGDNSPLHF. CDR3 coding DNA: TGTGCCAGCAGTTTATACACGAGGGGAGATAATTCACCCCTCCACTTT.

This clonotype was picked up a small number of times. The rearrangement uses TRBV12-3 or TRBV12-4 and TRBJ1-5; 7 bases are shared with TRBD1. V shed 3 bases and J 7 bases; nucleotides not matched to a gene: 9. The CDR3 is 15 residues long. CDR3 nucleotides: TGTGCCAGCAGTTTTCGGAGACAGGGAGGCCAGCCCCAGCATTTT. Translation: CASSFRRQGGQPQHF.

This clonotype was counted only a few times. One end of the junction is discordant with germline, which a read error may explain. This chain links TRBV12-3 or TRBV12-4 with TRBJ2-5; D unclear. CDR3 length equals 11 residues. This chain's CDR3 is CASSFQEIQYF. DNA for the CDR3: TGTGCCAGCAGTTTTCAGGAGATCCAGTACTTC.

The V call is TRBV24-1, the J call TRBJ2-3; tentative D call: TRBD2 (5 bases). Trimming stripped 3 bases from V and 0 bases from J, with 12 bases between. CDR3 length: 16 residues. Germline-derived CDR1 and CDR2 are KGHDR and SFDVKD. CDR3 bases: TGTGCCACCAGTGATATAGCGCCTGAAAGCACAGATACGCAGTATTTT. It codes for CATSDIAPESTDTQYF.

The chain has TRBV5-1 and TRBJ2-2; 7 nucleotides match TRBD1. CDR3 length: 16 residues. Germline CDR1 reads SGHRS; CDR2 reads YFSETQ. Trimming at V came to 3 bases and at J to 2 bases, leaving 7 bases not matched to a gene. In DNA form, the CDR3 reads TGCGCCAGCAGCTGGACCGGGACAGAAAACACCGGGGAGCTGTTTTTT. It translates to CASSWTGTENTGELFF.

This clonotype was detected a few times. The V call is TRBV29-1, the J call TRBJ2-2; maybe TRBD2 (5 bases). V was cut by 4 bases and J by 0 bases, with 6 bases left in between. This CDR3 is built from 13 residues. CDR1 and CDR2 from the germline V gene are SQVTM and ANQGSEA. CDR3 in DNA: TGCAGCGTTGCACTAGCGAACACCGGGGAGCTGTTTTTT. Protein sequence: CSVALANTGELFF.

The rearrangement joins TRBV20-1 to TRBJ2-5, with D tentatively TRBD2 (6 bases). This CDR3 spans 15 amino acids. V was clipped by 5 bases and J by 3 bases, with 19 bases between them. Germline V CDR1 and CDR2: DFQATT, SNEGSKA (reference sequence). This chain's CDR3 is CSAGQLEGGKETQYF. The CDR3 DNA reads TGCAGTGCTGGGCAGTTGGAGGGAGGAAAAGAGACCCAGTACTTC.

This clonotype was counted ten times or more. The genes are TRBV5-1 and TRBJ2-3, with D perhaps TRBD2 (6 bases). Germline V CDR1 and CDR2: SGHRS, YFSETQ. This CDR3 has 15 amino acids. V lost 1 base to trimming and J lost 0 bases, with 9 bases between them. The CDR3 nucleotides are TGCGCCAGCAGCTTGTTCGGGACTAGCACAGATACGCAGTATTTT. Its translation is CASSLFGTSTDTQYF. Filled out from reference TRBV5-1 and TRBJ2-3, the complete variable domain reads KAGVTQTPRYLIKTRGQQVTLSCSPISGHRSVSWYQQTPGQGLQFLFEYFSETQRNKGNFPGRFSGRQFSNSRSEMNVSTLELGDSALYLCASSLFGTSTDTQYFGPGTRLTVL.

CDR3 nucleotide sequence: TGTGCCAGCAGCCCCCAGGAACCGGGCGAGCAGTACTTC. It yields the protein CASSPQEPGEQYF. This rearrangement joins TRBV4-2 to TRBJ2-7; D is unresolved. The CDR3 spans 13 residues. The germline gives CDR1 LGHNA, CDR2 YNFKEQ. The V end lost 4 bases, the J end lost 6 bases, and 13 bases lay between the germline ends.

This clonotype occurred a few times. The CDR3 reads CASSHAALAKNIQYF. The CDR3 DNA is TGCGCCAGCAGCCATGCCGCCTTAGCCAAAAACATTCAGTACTTC. The chain is built from TRBV4-1 and TRBJ2-4; D gene ambiguous. The germline V gene has CDR1 MGHRA and CDR2 YSYEKL. The length of the CDR3 is 15 residues. V lost 3 bases, J lost 0 bases, and 9 bases lay in between.

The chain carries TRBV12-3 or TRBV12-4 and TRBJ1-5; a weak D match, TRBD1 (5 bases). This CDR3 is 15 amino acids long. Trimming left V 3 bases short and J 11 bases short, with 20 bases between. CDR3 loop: CASSLGGTADVAQHF. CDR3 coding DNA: TGTGCCAGCAGTTTGGGCGGGACGGCCGATGTAGCCCAGCATTTT.

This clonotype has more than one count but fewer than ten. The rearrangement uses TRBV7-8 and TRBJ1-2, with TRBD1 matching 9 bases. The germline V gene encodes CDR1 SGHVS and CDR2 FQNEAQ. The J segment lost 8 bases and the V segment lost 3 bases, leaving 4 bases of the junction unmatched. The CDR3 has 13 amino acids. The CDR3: CASSLADRGGYTF. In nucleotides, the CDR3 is TGTGCCAGCAGCTTGGCGGACAGGGGCGGCTACACCTTC. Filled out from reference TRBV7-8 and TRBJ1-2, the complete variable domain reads GAGVSQSPRYKVAKRGQDVALRCDPISGHVSLFWYQQALGQGPEFLTYFQNEAQLDKSGLPSDRFFAERPEGSVSTLKIQRTQQEDSAVYLCASSLADRGGYTFGSGTRLTVV.

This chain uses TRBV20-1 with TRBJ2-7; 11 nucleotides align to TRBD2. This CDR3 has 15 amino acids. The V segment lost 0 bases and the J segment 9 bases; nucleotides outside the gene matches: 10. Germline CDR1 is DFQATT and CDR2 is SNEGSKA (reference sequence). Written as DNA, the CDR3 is TGCAGTGCTAGAGATGAAAGACTAGCGGGGATGGGGCAGTACTTC. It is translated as CSARDERLAGMGQYF.

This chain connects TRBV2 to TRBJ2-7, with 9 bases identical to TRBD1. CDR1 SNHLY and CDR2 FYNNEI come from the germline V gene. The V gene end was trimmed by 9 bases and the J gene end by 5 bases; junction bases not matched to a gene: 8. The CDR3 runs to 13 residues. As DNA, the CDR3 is TGTGCCAGTGGGACAGGGATCGTCGACGAGCAGTACTTC. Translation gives CASGTGIVDEQYF.

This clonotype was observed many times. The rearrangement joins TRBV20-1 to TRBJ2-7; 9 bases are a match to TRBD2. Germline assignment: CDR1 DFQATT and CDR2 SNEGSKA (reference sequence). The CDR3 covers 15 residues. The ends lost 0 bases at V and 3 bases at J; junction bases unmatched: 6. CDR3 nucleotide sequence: TGCAGTGCTAGAGAGGCAGCGGGAGGCCACTACGAGCAGTACTTC. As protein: CSAREAAGGHYEQYF.

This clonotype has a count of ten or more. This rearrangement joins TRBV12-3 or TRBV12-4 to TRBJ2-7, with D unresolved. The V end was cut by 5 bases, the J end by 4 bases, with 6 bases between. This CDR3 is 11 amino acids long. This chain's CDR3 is CASSALYEQYF. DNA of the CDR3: TGTGCCAGCAGTGCCCTTTACGAGCAGTACTTC.

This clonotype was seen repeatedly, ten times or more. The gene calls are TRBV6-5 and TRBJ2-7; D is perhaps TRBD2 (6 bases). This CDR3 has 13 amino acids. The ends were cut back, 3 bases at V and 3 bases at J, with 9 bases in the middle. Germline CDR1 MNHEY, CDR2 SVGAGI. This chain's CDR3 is CASSYGGIYEQYF. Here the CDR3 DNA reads TGTGCCAGCAGTTATGGGGGGATCTACGAGCAGTACTTC.

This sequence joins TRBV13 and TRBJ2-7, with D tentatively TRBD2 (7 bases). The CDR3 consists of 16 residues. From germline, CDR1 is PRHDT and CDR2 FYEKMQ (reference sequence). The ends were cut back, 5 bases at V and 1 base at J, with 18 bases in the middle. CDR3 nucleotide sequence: TGTGCCAGCAGCCGGGGCGGGGGCAGGGTTTCCTACGAGCAGTACTTC. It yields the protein CASSRGGGRVSYEQYF.

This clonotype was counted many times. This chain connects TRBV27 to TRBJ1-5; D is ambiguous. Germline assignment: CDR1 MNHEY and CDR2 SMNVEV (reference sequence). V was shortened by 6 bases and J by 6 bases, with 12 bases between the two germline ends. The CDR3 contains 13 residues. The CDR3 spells CASSSRLRQPQHF. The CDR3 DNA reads TGTGCCAGCAGCTCCCGTTTACGTCAGCCCCAGCATTTT.

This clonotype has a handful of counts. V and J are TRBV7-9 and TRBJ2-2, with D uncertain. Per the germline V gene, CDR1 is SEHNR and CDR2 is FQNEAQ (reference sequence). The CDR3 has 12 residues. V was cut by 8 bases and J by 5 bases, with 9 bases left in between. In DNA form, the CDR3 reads TGTGCCAGCTTTCCCCGAACCGGGGAGCTGTTTTTT. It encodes CASFPRTGELFF.

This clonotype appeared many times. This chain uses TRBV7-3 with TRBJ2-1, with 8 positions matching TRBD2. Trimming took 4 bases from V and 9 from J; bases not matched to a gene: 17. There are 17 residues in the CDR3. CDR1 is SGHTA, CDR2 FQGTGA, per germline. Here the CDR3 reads CASSSTLASGGSGEQFF. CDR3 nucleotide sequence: TGTGCCAGCAGCTCGACCCTGGCGTCGGGAGGGTCGGGTGAGCAGTTCTTC.

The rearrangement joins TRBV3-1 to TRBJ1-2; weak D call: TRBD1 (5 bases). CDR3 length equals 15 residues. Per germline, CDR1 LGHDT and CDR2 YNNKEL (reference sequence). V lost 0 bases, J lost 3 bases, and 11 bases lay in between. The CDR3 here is CASSQDLGDDYGYTF. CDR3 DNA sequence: TGTGCCAGCAGCCAAGATCTAGGGGATGACTATGGCTACACCTTC.

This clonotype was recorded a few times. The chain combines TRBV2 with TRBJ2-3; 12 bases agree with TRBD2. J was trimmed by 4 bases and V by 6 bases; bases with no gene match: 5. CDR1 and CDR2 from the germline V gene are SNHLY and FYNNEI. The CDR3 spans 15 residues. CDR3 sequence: CASRALAGGPDTQYF. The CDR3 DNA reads TGTGCCAGCAGAGCTCTAGCGGGAGGGCCAGATACGCAGTATTTT.

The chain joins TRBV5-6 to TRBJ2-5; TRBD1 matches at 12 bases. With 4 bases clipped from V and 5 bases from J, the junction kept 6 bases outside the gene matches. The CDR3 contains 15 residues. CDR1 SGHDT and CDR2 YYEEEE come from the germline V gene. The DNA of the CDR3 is TGTGCCAGCAGCAAAGCCGGGACAGGGGGCGAGACCCAGTACTTC. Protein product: CASSKAGTGGETQYF.

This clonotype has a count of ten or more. The CDR3 nucleotides read TGTGCCAGCAGTGAACAGGGGGCGGGAGCTTTCTTT. Residues: CASSEQGAGAFF. The chain employs TRBV2 and TRBJ1-1, with TRBD1 matching over 8 bases. Germline V gives CDR1 SNHLY, CDR2 FYNNEI. J lost 10 bases, V lost 2 bases, and 3 bases had no gene match. The CDR3 length is 12 residues.